These 22 T cell receptor beta chains were sequenced from one sample in a study of blood T cell repertoires in COVID-19. The method was immunoSEQ multiplex PCR; TCRdb's version includes in-frame clones alone and lacks a portion of them. Altogether about 40,000 clones are present, about 85% being singletons, with the ten largest covering approximately 19%. Sequencing was performed on peripheral blood. The receptors shown here come from a middle-aged man in a cohort sampled during active COVID-19.

The V call is TRBV7-3, the J call TRBJ2-3; a weak D match, TRBD1 (5 bases). Germline V CDR1 and CDR2: SGHTA, FQGTGA. The CDR3 spans 13 residues. V gave up 4 bases and J gave up 5 bases, with 10 bases separating them. The CDR3 DNA sequence: TGTGCCAGCAGCTCGGACCAGGGAGATACGCAGTATTTT. This translates into CASSSDQGDTQYF.

The rearrangement links TRBV5-4 to TRBJ2-2; TRBD2 aligns across 7 bases. With V trimmed by 4 bases and J by 5 bases, 14 bases remained unmatched. Germline CDR1 is SGHNT and CDR2 is YYREEE (reference sequence). The CDR3 extends over 17 amino acids. For the CDR3, the DNA is TGTGCCAGCAGCCCCTTAATGGCGGGAGTGGGGACCGGGGAGCTGTTTTTT. It encodes CASSPLMAGVGTGELFF.

The rearrangement uses TRBV24-1 and TRBJ2-5; D may be TRBD1 (6 bases). This CDR3 is built from 12 residues. CDR1 is KGHDR, CDR2 SFDVKD, per germline. Trimming stripped 9 bases from V and 5 bases from J, with 12 bases between. The CDR3 nucleotides are TGTGCCACCGGGGGCTCCCCGGAGACCCAGTACTTC. Amino acid sequence: CATGGSPETQYF.

The rearrangement links TRBV11-2 to TRBJ1-1, with 9 bases fitting TRBD1. The CDR3 sequence is 14 residues long. J gave up 7 bases and V 1 base, and 4 bases lay outside the gene matches. The germline CDR1 and CDR2 sequences are SGHAT and FQNNGV. CDR3 in DNA: TGTGCCAGCAGCTTAGGAGACAGGGGGGGTGAAGCTTTCTTT. Translating gives CASSLGDRGGEAFF. The whole variable domain, filled in from reference TRBV11-2 and TRBJ1-1, reads EAGVAQSPRYKIIEKRQSVAFWCNPISGHATLYWYQQILGQGPKLLIQFQNNGVVDDSQLPKDRFSAERLKGVDSTLKIQPAKLEDSAVYLCASSLGDRGGEAFFGQGTRLTVV.

The J gene is TRBJ1-2, the V gene TRBV5-1, with 7 positions matching TRBD1. Trimming cost V 0 bases and J 8 bases; bases outside gene matches: 7. This CDR3 has 14 residues. Germline V CDR1 and CDR2: SGHRS, YFSETQ. The CDR3 nucleotides read TGCGCCAGCAGCTTGGAAAGGGGGCGAGGAGGCTACACCTTC. This encodes CASSLERGRGGYTF.

The rearrangement uses TRBV7-9 and TRBJ2-2, with TRBD2 as a possible D gene (6 bases). V gave up 3 bases and J gave up 5 bases, with 16 bases separating them. Germline V lookup: CDR1 SEHNR, CDR2 FQNEAQ (reference sequence). This CDR3 is built from 16 residues. The CDR3 DNA reads TGTGCCAGCAGCTTCCAAGAAACCCGGGGGACCGGGGAGCTGTTTTTT. Translation gives CASSFQETRGTGELFF.

The V call is TRBV23-1, the J call TRBJ1-5, with 9 bases fitting TRBD1. TRBV23-1 is assigned to the ORF class and has an uncertain function. V was clipped by 0 bases and J by 0 bases; unmatched bases: 3. The CDR3 contains 17 residues. The CDR3 sequence is CASSQSHRGHSNQPQHF. For the CDR3, the DNA is TGCGCCAGCAGTCAATCGCACAGGGGGCATAGCAATCAGCCCCAGCATTTT.

This chain connects TRBV7-8 to TRBJ2-5; TRBD1 agrees at 7 bases. V lost 5 bases to trimming and J lost 5 bases; unmatched junction nucleotides: 8. Germline-derived CDR1 and CDR2 are SGHVS and FQNEAQ. The CDR3 spans 14 residues. The CDR3 DNA follows: TGTGCCAGCAGCATTCGACAGGGTCAGGAGACCCAGTACTTC. Translated, it gives CASSIRQGQETQYF. Drawing the rest from reference TRBV7-8 and TRBJ2-5, the complete variable domain is GAGVSQSPRYKVAKRGQDVALRCDPISGHVSLFWYQQALGQGPEFLTYFQNEAQLDKSGLPSDRFFAERPEGSVSTLKIQRTQQEDSAVYLCASSIRQGQETQYFGPGTRLLVL.

V gene TRBV5-1 combines with J gene TRBJ2-3, with 12 bases identical to TRBD2. The CDR3 sequence is 16 residues long. V was pared by 4 bases and J by 3 bases, with 6 bases of the junction left unmatched. Germline values: CDR1 SGHRS, CDR2 YFSETQ. CDR3 region: CASSPTSGRGTDTQYF. The CDR3, as DNA: TGCGCCAGCAGCCCGACTAGCGGGAGAGGGACAGATACGCAGTATTTT.

In regard to this clone: The CDR3 ends on some other residue instead of the conserved phenylalanine or tryptophan, so this is likely a read error. J is TRBJ1-2 and V is TRBV4-1, with no clear D. CDR1 and CDR2 (germline): MGHRA, YSYEKL. The CDR3 totals 18 residues. V gave up 7 bases and J gave up 2 bases, with 26 bases separating them. Here the CDR3 reads CASTKLVTGPTVNYGYTL. The CDR3 coding sequence is TGCGCCAGCACCAAACTAGTCACGGGCCCGACCGTAAACTATGGCTACACCCTC.

CDR3 sequence (DNA): TGTGCCACCAGGGGGTATGGCTACACCTTC. Its translation is CATRGYGYTF. The genes are TRBV19 and TRBJ1-2; 7 bases line up with TRBD1. The CDR3 runs 10 residues. Germline V gene data show CDR1 as LNHDA and CDR2 as SQIVND (reference sequence). J gave up 5 bases and V 10 bases, and 1 base lay outside the gene matches. The complete variable domain, with remaining parts taken from reference TRBV19 and TRBJ1-2, reads DGGITQSPKYLFRKEGQNVTLSCEQNLNHDAMYWYRQDPGQGLRLIYYSQIVNDFQKGDIAEGYSVSREKKESFPLTVTSAQKNPTAFYLCATRGYGYTFGSGTRLTVV.

This CDR3 is CASSTPGLSSGNTIYF. The CDR3 nucleotides read TGTGCCAGTAGTACCCCGGGACTGAGCTCTGGAAACACCATATATTTT. The chain joins TRBV19 to TRBJ1-3, with D tentatively TRBD1 (5 bases). Germline CDR1 reads LNHDA; CDR2 reads SQIVND (reference sequence). CDR3 size: 16 residues. With 4 bases removed from V and 0 bases from J, the gap between germline ends came to 13 bases.

This clone was observed once. The rearrangement uses TRBV19 and TRBJ2-1; 11 bases match TRBD2. The V and J ends lost 1 base and 3 bases, in that order; junction bases with no gene match: 5. CDR3 size: 17 residues. Germline V gene lookup returns CDR1 LNHDA and CDR2 SQIVND (reference sequence). CDR3 sequence: CASSIGLAGPYYNEQFF. Here the CDR3 DNA reads TGTGCCAGTAGTATAGGACTAGCGGGACCCTACTACAATGAGCAGTTCTTC.

The chain employs TRBV5-1 and TRBJ2-7; 7 nucleotides agree with TRBD1. Per the germline V gene, CDR1 is SGHRS and CDR2 is YFSETQ. J gave up 0 bases and V 4 bases, and 7 bases lay outside the gene matches. This CDR3 has 15 amino acids. CDR3 sequence (DNA): TGCGCCAGCAGCCATGGGACAGAAAGCTCCTACGAGCAGTACTTC. Translating it yields CASSHGTESSYEQYF. Full variable domain (outside the CDR3, taken from reference TRBV5-1 and TRBJ2-7): KAGVTQTPRYLIKTRGQQVTLSCSPISGHRSVSWYQQTPGQGLQFLFEYFSETQRNKGNFPGRFSGRQFSNSRSEMNVSTLELGDSALYLCASSHGTESSYEQYFGPGTRLTVT.

J is TRBJ1-4 and V is TRBV5-6; D is perhaps TRBD1 (5 bases). CDR3 length equals 16 residues. V lost 1 base, J lost 8 bases, and 18 bases lay in between. Germline loops: CDR1 SGHDT, CDR2 YYEEEE. CDR3 protein: CASSLKVQAKREKLFF. DNA of the CDR3: TGTGCCAGCAGCTTGAAGGTACAGGCCAAAAGGGAAAAACTGTTTTTT.

The rearrangement uses TRBV11-3 and TRBJ2-1; 7 nucleotides align to TRBD2. This CDR3 is built from 15 residues. Germline trimming cut 1 base from V and 5 bases from J; bases unmatched to any gene: 5. Per the germline V gene, CDR1 is SGHNT and CDR2 is YENEEA. The CDR3 DNA reads as TGTGCCAGCAGCTTAGGCTCTAGCGGAAACAATGAGCAGTTCTTC. Translation gives CASSLGSSGNNEQFF.

The chain has TRBV4-1 and TRBJ1-1; no reliable D call. Deletions cut 4 bases from V and 4 bases from J, with 7 bases between. Germline loops: CDR1 MGHRA, CDR2 YSYEKL. The CDR3 runs 12 residues. The CDR3 loop is CASSPAGTEAFF. The CDR3 nucleotides read TGCGCCAGCAGCCCGGCGGGCACTGAAGCTTTCTTT.

The V call is TRBV6-5, the J call TRBJ1-3, with D unresolved. The CDR3 has 12 residues. The V end was cut by 8 bases, the J end by 8 bases, with 13 bases between. Germline lookup yields CDR1 MNHEY and CDR2 SVGAGI. The DNA of the CDR3 is TGTGCCAGCTTAGGGTTGGAGGACACCATATATTTT. Its protein is CASLGLEDTIYF.

The genes are TRBV6-5 and TRBJ2-7; 7 bases are shared with TRBD1. The CDR3 runs to 10 residues. Germline CDR1 and CDR2: MNHEY and SVGAGI. The CDR3 DNA reads as TGTGTGACAGGGAACTACGAGCAGTACTTC. It yields the protein CVTGNYEQYF.

The CDR3 sequence is CASSLGGLAGRGYEQYF. Written as DNA, the CDR3 is TGTGCCAGCAGCTTAGGAGGGCTAGCGGGGAGAGGCTACGAGCAGTACTTC. The J gene is TRBJ2-7, the V gene TRBV7-2; 9 bases map to TRBD2. The V gene's germline CDR1 is SGHTA and CDR2 FQGNSA. The V and J ends lost 1 base and 3 bases, in that order; junction bases with no gene match: 10. CDR3 length: 17 residues.

This rearrangement joins TRBV7-6 to TRBJ2-1, with 13 bases identical to TRBD2. The CDR3 covers 19 residues. CDR1 and CDR2 (germline): SGHVS, FNYEAQ. V lost 5 bases to trimming and J lost 0 bases; unmatched junction nucleotides: 10. The DNA for the CDR3 is TGTGCCAGCAGCCAAAAACAACTAGCGGGGGGGGCCTCCTACAATGAGCAGTTCTTC. It translates to CASSQKQLAGGASYNEQFF.

This clone was detected only a few times. This sequence joins TRBV4-1 and TRBJ1-6; D call uncertain. CDR3 length: 18 amino acids. V shed 1 base and J shed 0 bases, with 13 bases lying between them. Looked up from germline, CDR1 is MGHRA and CDR2 is YSYEKL. This chain's CDR3 is CASSQAPVRSSYNSPLHF. In DNA, the CDR3 is TGCGCCAGCAGCCAAGCCCCGGTCCGGAGCTCCTATAATTCACCCCTCCACTTT.